This TCR beta chain is from a study of early T cells in non-severe SARS-CoV-2 infection. Study in general: Sequencing of unsorted whole blood was done on bulk RNA, leaving chains unpaired.

Study conclusions and caveats: VDJdb-based annotation leaned toward anti-spike CD8 responses and missed private and CD4 specificities.

Unique molecular identifiers were affixed to single, distinct cDNA molecules. TCRdb re-analysed the 5' RACE reads in MiXCR, keeping a single row per CDR3 protein. The sample has around 80,000 distinct CDR3 sequences, roughly 13% seen once. A remark on this clonotype: Its target is not known.

The trim removed 5 bases at V and 5 bases at J, leaving 3 bases unmatched. There are 14 residues in the CDR3. Per the germline V gene, CDR1 is DFQATT and CDR2 is SNEGSKA (reference sequence). Sequencing input: whole blood. The TCR sequence derives from an adult who was a healthcare worker with PCR-confirmed SARS-CoV-2 infection or an uninfected control (not recorded which). The V call is TRBV20-1, the J call TRBJ2-3, with TRBD2 matching over 14 bases. CDR3 loop: CSAPGTSGGDTQYF. CDR3 nucleotide sequence: TGCAGTGCTCCTGGGACTAGCGGGGGAGATACGCAGTATTTT.